This record looks at one T cell receptor (beta chain) sequence and its context. The antigen is not known. This entry comes from a study of beta chain features in type 1 diabetes. Points from the study as a whole: Any HLA type influence on TCRB rearrangement was left unresolved here. Within each of all four CD4+ subsets, Type 1 diabetes patients had TCRB CDR3s that were moderately but significantly shorter. In patients and controls equally, PCR might favor templates that are shorter.

CDR3 size: 14 residues. The germline V gene encodes CDR1 MNHEY and CDR2 SVGAGI. V lost 0 bases, J lost 5 bases, and 10 bases lay in between. Expressed TCRB transcripts got sequenced, as all isolated RNA was reverse transcribed. Regulatory, naive and central memory T cell samples averaged around 3.6 million reads. Produced via immunoSEQ multiplex PCR; TCRdb's table is partial and in-frame only. The profile covers roughly 700,000 clones, with around 15% appearing a single time and less than 0.025% taken by the ten largest. This TCR was recovered from a man aged 18 to 35 with type 1 diabetes. Input material: naive CD4+ T cells from blood. This chain connects TRBV6-5 to TRBJ1-2; tentative D call: TRBD1 (5 bases). The CDR3 reads CASSYSDKWYGYTF. DNA of the CDR3: TGTGCCAGCAGTTACTCGGACAAGTGGTATGGCTACACCTTC.